A single sample is the source of the 8 T cell receptor beta chains below, sequenced in a study of T-cell reconstitution after alpha-beta-depleted transplantation in children. Unique molecular identifiers were incorporated when the TCRbeta library was constructed. TCRdb fed the PCR reads into MiXCR, producing one record per CDR3 protein. The sample yields 780,000 or so distinct CDR3 sequences, about 16% seen once. The sample consisted of PBMCs, mostly from graft donor cells, taken 360 days after TCRalphabeta/CD19-depleted stem cell transplant. The receptor source for this set is a male patient aged 10 to 17 who had a stem cell transplant for acute lymphoblastic leukemia, so the T cells may come from the graft donor.

This clonotype was seen a handful of times. This rearrangement joins TRBV12-3 or TRBV12-4 to TRBJ2-7, with D unclear. The CDR3 totals 14 residues. Between the trimmed V and J ends, which lost 6 bases and 2 bases, there was a span of 14 bases. The CDR3 coding sequence is TGTGCCAGCAGCCACCCTATGGGCACCTACGAGCAGTACTTC. This codes for CASSHPMGTYEQYF.

With regard to this clonotype: One junction end disagrees with the germline gene, perhaps due to a read error. The rearrangement joins TRBV27 to TRBJ2-4; D ambiguous. The length of the CDR3 is 17 residues. Germline values: CDR1 MNHEY, CDR2 SMNVEV (reference sequence). CDR3 amino acids: CVSSLKGTKMVKNIQYF. CDR3 DNA: TGTGTCAGCAGTTTAAAGGGTACAAAGATGGTCAAAAACATTCAGTACTTC.

This clonotype was found a few times. The chain carries TRBV6-5 and TRBJ2-1; 9 positions agree with TRBD1. CDR3 size: 19 residues. The J segment lost 8 bases and the V segment lost 0 bases, leaving 17 bases of the junction unmatched. The germline V gene encodes CDR1 MNHEY and CDR2 SVGAGI. The CDR3 DNA reads as TGTGCCAGCAGTTACTCGACGACCAAACAGGGGGCATCGTGGGATGAGCAGTTCTTC. Amino acids: CASSYSTTKQGASWDEQFF.

The chain has TRBV5-1 and TRBJ1-5; D remains ambiguous. The CDR3 is made up of 15 amino acids. V was pared by 1 base and J by 4 bases, with 12 bases between. The germline V gene encodes CDR1 SGHRS and CDR2 YFSETQ. CDR3: CASSLTTGLNQPQHF. CDR3 coding DNA: TGCGCCAGCAGCTTGACGACGGGGTTGAATCAGCCCCAGCATTTT.

Written as DNA, the CDR3 is TGCAGTGCTAGAGGTCCAGCGGGAAGGGTAGATACGCAGTATTTT. Encoded protein: CSARGPAGRVDTQYF. The J gene is TRBJ2-3, the V gene TRBV20-1; 7 bases are a match to TRBD2. V was pared by 1 base and J by 5 bases, with 9 bases of the junction left unmatched. CDR3 length: 15 amino acids. Germline CDR1 DFQATT, CDR2 SNEGSKA (reference sequence).

The chain links TRBV10-3 to TRBJ2-7, with D perhaps matching TRBD1 (5 bases). This CDR3 spans 13 amino acids. Trimming removed 0 bases at V and 6 bases at J, with 9 bases between. Germline V gives CDR1 ENHRY, CDR2 SYGVKD. The chain's CDR3 is CAISESQGGEQYF. The CDR3 DNA follows: TGTGCCATCAGTGAGTCCCAGGGTGGCGAGCAGTACTTC.

This clonotype was seen a handful of times. The V call is TRBV6-5, the J call TRBJ1-2, with 7 positions matching TRBD1. V dropped 3 bases and J dropped 4; count of bases not matched to a gene: 5. The CDR3 is made up of 14 amino acids. CDR1 MNHEY and CDR2 SVGAGI come from the germline V gene. The CDR3 loop reads CASSYEGAGYGYTF. The CDR3 DNA sequence: TGTGCCAGCAGTTATGAGGGGGCAGGCTATGGCTACACCTTC.

This clonotype appeared many times. V is TRBV27 and J is TRBJ2-7, with 7 positions matching TRBD1. The germline V gene encodes CDR1 MNHEY and CDR2 SMNVEV (reference sequence). V trimming: 5 bases; J trimming: 4 bases; junction bases outside the gene matches: 2. The CDR3 is 12 amino acids. CDR3 sequence: CASSQQGYEQYF. The CDR3 DNA sequence: TGTGCCAGCAGTCAACAGGGGTACGAGCAGTACTTC.